This TCR beta chain was identified during a study of OX40 agonist ivuxolimab in advanced cancers. For the wider study: The costimulatory receptor OX40 (CD134) was targeted by ivuxolimab, a fully human IgG2 agonistic monoclonal antibody. Intravenous ivuxolimab was administered to patients every 2 weeks at six dose levels: 0.01, 0.1, 0.3, 1.5, 3 and 10 mg/kg. Among the roughly 50 dose-escalation patients, about 20 had hepatocellular carcinoma, 15 or so melanoma, 9 renal cell carcinoma and 9 head and neck cancer. In the dose-escalation cohort, roughly 82% of patients were male, and the mean age was around 65 years with a range of roughly 20 to 85. Prior anti-PD-1, anti-PD-L1 or anti-CTLA-4 therapy was permitted, and checkpoint inhibitors had been received by roughly 40% of dose-escalation patients. Partial responses occurred in three dose-escalation patients: two with cutaneous melanoma and one with hepatocellular carcinoma. The point of sequencing TCRbeta in the periphery was to test whether ivuxolimab changed TCR sequence diversity and drove clonal T-cell expansion. The monotherapy dose-escalation portion (N of about 50 patients) of the phase I ivuxolimab trial is reported in the paper.

The trial excluded patients who had a history of autoimmune disease or were on systemic immunosuppression. Peripheral blood for TCR sequencing was drawn from every dose cohort at baseline, at cycle 4 day 1 and at cycle 7 day 1. The samples were taken from a phase I, first-in-human, multicenter, open-label dose-escalation trial of ivuxolimab. Adults with locally advanced or metastatic melanoma, renal cell carcinoma, hepatocellular carcinoma or head and neck squamous cell carcinoma were enrolled in the trial. Before TCR sequencing, CD4+ T cells and CD8+ T cells from peripheral blood were sorted into separate populations. A word on this clone: Its antigen is unknown. Per-base qualities were not stored, and no clone one base away is much larger.

The germline V gene sets CDR1 to SNHLY and CDR2 to FYNNEI. The CDR3 has 14 amino acids, counting the end cysteine and phenylalanine. The retained sequence is limited to the CDR3, 42 bases, with the frame set at the first base. Trimming accounts for 6 bases at V and 6 bases at J, while the number of junction bases matched to no gene is 7. Genomic DNA was extracted from sorted cells for sequencing of the TCRbeta CDR3 region. The immunoSEQ Assay was used to sequence the TCRbeta CDR3 regions. Held by TCRdb, this immuneACCESS table contains in-frame sequences only and omits some clones. Under half of the omission traces to an unresolved V gene where checked; the cause of the rest is unknown. In all, the sample holds 70,000 or so clones, and roughly 80% of those were seen once. The top ten constitute 5.5% to 7% of the sample. The full study reports these points: In the 0.1-3.0 mg/kg groups, partial responders were among the patients with the lowest normalized peripheral clonal expansion, particularly in CD8+ T cells. Clonal expansion of both CD4+ and CD8+ blood T cells was observed from baseline to week 6 at doses 0.1 to 3.0 mg/kg. The antigen specificity of the peripheral T cells that underwent clonal expansion was not determined. After ivuxolimab, CD8+ T cells had more expanded clones than CD4+ T cells on average. Low levels of normalized T-cell clonal expansion were also shown by some nonresponding patients.

The chain uses TRBV2 and TRBJ2-2; 7 middle bases align to TRBD2. Sequenced here: CD4+ or CD8+ T cells sorted from blood, sampled in a trial of the OX40 agonist ivuxolimab. This TCR was recovered from an adult with an advanced solid tumor such as melanoma, head and neck, liver or kidney cancer. CDR3 protein: CASRTGTNAGELFF. The nucleotides read TGTGCCAGCAGAACCGGGACTAACGCCGGGGAGCTGTTTTTT.